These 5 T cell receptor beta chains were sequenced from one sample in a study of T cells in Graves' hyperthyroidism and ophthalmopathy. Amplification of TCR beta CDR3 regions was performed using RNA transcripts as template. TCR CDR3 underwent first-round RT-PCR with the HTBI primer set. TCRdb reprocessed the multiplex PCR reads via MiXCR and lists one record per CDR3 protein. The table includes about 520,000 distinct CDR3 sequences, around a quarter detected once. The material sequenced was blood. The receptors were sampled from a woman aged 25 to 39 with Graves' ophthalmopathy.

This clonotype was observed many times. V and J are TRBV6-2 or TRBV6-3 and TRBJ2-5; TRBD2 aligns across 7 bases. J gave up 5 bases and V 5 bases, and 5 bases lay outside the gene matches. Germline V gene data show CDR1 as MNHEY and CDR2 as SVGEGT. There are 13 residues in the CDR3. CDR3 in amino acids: CASSRTRAETQYF. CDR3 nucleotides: TGTGCCAGCAGTCGGACTAGAGCGGAGACCCAGTACTTC.

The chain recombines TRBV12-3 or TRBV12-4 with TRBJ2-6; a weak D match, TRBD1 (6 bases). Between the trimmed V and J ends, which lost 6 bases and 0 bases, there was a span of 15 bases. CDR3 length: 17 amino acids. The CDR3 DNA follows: TGTGCCAGCAGCACAGGGTCCTTCGGCTCTGGGGCCAACGTCCTGACTTTC. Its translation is CASSTGSFGSGANVLTF.

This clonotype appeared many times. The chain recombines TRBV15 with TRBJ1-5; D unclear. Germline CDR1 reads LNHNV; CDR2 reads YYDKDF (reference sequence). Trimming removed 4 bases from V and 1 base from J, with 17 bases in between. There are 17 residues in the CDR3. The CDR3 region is CATSTYRTPTSNQPQHF. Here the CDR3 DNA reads TGTGCCACCAGCACTTATCGGACGCCAACGAGCAATCAGCCCCAGCATTTT.

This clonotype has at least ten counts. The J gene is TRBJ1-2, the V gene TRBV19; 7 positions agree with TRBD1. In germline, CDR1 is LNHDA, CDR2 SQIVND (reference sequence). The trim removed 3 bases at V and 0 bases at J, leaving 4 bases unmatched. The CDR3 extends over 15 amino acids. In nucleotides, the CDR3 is TGTGCCAGTAGTATGACAGGGACGGCTAACTATGGCTACACCTTC. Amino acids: CASSMTGTANYGYTF. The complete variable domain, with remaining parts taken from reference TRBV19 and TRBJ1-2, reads DGGITQSPKYLFRKEGQNVTLSCEQNLNHDAMYWYRQDPGQGLRLIYYSQIVNDFQKGDIAEGYSVSREKKESFPLTVTSAQKNPTAFYLCASSMTGTANYGYTFGSGTRLTVV.

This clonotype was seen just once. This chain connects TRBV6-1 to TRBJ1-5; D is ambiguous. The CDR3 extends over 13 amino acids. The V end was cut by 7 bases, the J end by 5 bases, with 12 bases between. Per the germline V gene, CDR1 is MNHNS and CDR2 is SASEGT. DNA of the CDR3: TGTGCCAGCACGGCCCTTGGGGATCAGCCCCAGCATTTT. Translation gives CASTALGDQPQHF.